The clone carrying this T cell receptor beta chain rates as medium-sized (0.01 to 0.1%). Distinct nucleotide sequences in the sample also encode this CDR3. The assay was immunoSEQ multiplex PCR, and TCRdb's table has in-frame clones only and misses some. Of some 48,000 clones listed, about 94% are singletons. This specimen comes from a study of technical replicates of blood from a few donors. Germline V CDR1 and CDR2: SGHRS, YFSETQ. Unmatched junction bases numbered 0, after V lost 3 bases and J lost 4 bases. This CDR3 contains 14 residues. This clonotype originated in a human donor in good health. Some clones in this sample may be carry-over from other donors' samples. Sequences were obtained from PBMCs. This sequence joins TRBV5-1 and TRBJ2-1; 11 bases fit TRBD2. For the CDR3, the DNA is TGCGCCAGCAGCTCTAGCGGGGGGTACAATGAGCAGTTCTTC. Residues: CASSSSGGYNEQFF.